This is a list of T cell receptor beta chains from one sample in a study of shared clonotypes between healthy human individuals. Generated by immunoSEQ multiplex PCR, the TCRdb table keeps only in-frame clones and is missing some. The sample shows over a million clones, over 95% of them seen only once. Sequenced: naive CD4+ T cells sorted from blood. The receptors stem from a man between 25 and 39 years old in good health. Each CDR3 is given without its conserved first and last residue.

v_call: TRBV5-1
j_call: TRBJ2-5
cdr3_aa: ASSLGTTGGETQY

v_call: TRBV18
j_call: TRBJ1-4
cdr3_aa: ASANGRSTNEKLF

v_call: TRBV5-1
j_call: TRBJ2-7
cdr3_aa: ASSLDGSGRGGPYEQY

v_call: TRBV9
j_call: TRBJ2-7
cdr3_aa: ASSVGVAGGLYEQY

v_call: TRBV21-1
j_call: TRBJ2-1
cdr3_aa: ASSSKGQGYEQF

v_call: TRBV6-5
j_call: TRBJ2-7
cdr3_aa: ASSYSVLGEGYEQY

v_call: TRBV7-2
j_call: TRBJ1-2
cdr3_aa: ASSLLVQARGYT

v_call: TRBV18
j_call: TRBJ1-1
cdr3_aa: ASSPPQGFTEAF

v_call: TRBV5-1
j_call: TRBJ2-1
cdr3_aa: ASSQSGTHNEQF

v_call: TRBV7-2
j_call: TRBJ2-1
cdr3_aa: ASSLVSGPYNEQF

v_call: TRBV4-1
j_call: TRBJ1-2
cdr3_aa: ASSQTGTVLGYT

v_call: TRBV6-5
j_call: TRBJ1-5
cdr3_aa: ASSRTGGRGNPQH

v_call: TRBV4-2
j_call: TRBJ2-7
cdr3_aa: ASSRTGREGSYEQY

v_call: TRBV21-1
j_call: TRBJ1-2
cdr3_aa: ASSKVPQGAKGYT

v_call: TRBV6-1
j_call: TRBJ1-5
cdr3_aa: ASSEARGINQPQH

v_call: TRBV9
j_call: TRBJ2-7
cdr3_aa: ASSVGGGLNYEQY

v_call: TRBV28
j_call: TRBJ1-3
cdr3_aa: ASSPRTGLPGNTIY

v_call: TRBV29-1
j_call: TRBJ1-3
cdr3_aa: SVGGVSGNTIY

v_call: TRBV7-2
j_call: TRBJ2-1
cdr3_aa: ASSVRQGLEQF

v_call: TRBV28
j_call: TRBJ1-1
cdr3_aa: ASIVGVQGGWEAF

v_call: TRBV5-6
j_call: TRBJ2-1
cdr3_aa: ASSFYSGRARNEQF

v_call: TRBV5-5
j_call: TRBJ1-1
cdr3_aa: ASSFLGQNTEAF

v_call: TRBV6-1
j_call: TRBJ2-4
cdr3_aa: ASSSGSQVGNIQY

v_call: TRBV11-2
j_call: TRBJ2-7
cdr3_aa: ASSLLGLASIYEQY

v_call: TRBV27
j_call: TRBJ2-7
cdr3_aa: ASSSRLARIDEQY

v_call: TRBV5-4
j_call: TRBJ1-1
cdr3_aa: ASSLGIREASTEAF

v_call: TRBV27
j_call: TRBJ2-5
cdr3_aa: ASTVGETQY

v_call: TRBV10-3
j_call: TRBJ1-1
cdr3_aa: AIKGTGGLDTEAF

v_call: TRBV27
j_call: TRBJ2-2
cdr3_aa: ASTLGLADTGELF

v_call: TRBV7-2
j_call: TRBJ1-3
cdr3_aa: ASSEHQRGAGNTIY

v_call: TRBV5-4
j_call: TRBJ2-7
cdr3_aa: ASSFRSSGAYEQY

v_call: TRBV29-1
j_call: TRBJ1-2
cdr3_aa: SVEAQGANYGYT

v_call: TRBV28
j_call: TRBJ2-1
cdr3_aa: ASSFPRDTGTLSYNEQF

v_call: TRBV7-6
j_call: TRBJ1-1
cdr3_aa: ASSLEGVDMDERDRNTEAF

v_call: TRBV11-2
j_call: TRBJ2-7
cdr3_aa: ASSLLLDRVYEQY

v_call: TRBV19
j_call: TRBJ2-2
cdr3_aa: ASSIEGLTGELF

v_call: TRBV6-1
j_call: TRBJ2-4
cdr3_aa: ASSDRGLAKNIQY

v_call: TRBV15
j_call: TRBJ2-3
cdr3_aa: ATTIAGRGDTQY

v_call: TRBV7-3
j_call: TRBJ2-7
cdr3_aa: ASSTTGYEQY

v_call: TRBV5-1
j_call: TRBJ2-4
cdr3_aa: ASSLDTSSKNIQY

v_call: TRBV6-5
j_call: TRBJ2-3
cdr3_aa: ASSTSGFPPDTQY

v_call: TRBV10-1
j_call: TRBJ2-7
cdr3_aa: ASNWEIYEQY

v_call: TRBV15
j_call: TRBJ2-7
cdr3_aa: ATSRGGTGVYEQY

v_call: TRBV28
j_call: TRBJ1-5
cdr3_aa: ASTGVHSNQPQH

v_call: TRBV5-5
j_call: TRBJ2-7
cdr3_aa: ASSLESLEQY

v_call: TRBV11-2
j_call: TRBJ1-1
cdr3_aa: ASSLVRGQVNTEAF

v_call: TRBV7-9
j_call: TRBJ2-3
cdr3_aa: ASSVNRGSTDTQY

v_call: TRBV7-2
j_call: TRBJ1-1
cdr3_aa: ASSLRMNTEAF

v_call: TRBV5-1
j_call: TRBJ2-7
cdr3_aa: ASSLGSSVSYEQY

v_call: TRBV4-2
j_call: TRBJ2-1
cdr3_aa: ASSQDRGARYEQF

v_call: TRBV29-1
j_call: TRBJ2-1
cdr3_aa: SVKWVEQF

v_call: TRBV15
j_call: TRBJ2-7
cdr3_aa: ATSSLAASYEQY

v_call: TRBV5-1
j_call: TRBJ2-1
cdr3_aa: ASSLMGQSNEQF

v_call: TRBV5-4
j_call: TRBJ1-4
cdr3_aa: ASSSKAGADEKLF

v_call: TRBV5-1
j_call: TRBJ2-2
cdr3_aa: ASKGLAGENTGELF

v_call: TRBV19
j_call: TRBJ2-7
cdr3_aa: ASTGGWDDNYEQY

v_call: TRBV6-6
j_call: TRBJ2-1
cdr3_aa: ASNHRKHYNEQF

v_call: TRBV21-1
j_call: TRBJ1-5
cdr3_aa: ASNHPDDRDHQPQH